These 10 T cell receptor beta chains originate from one sample sequenced in a study of blood T cell repertoires in COVID-19. The method was immunoSEQ multiplex PCR; TCRdb's version includes in-frame clones alone and lacks a portion of them. The data show about 78,000 clones, with around nine tenths seen just once and roughly 0.73% held by the top ten. Input material: peripheral blood. These receptors were taken from a woman older than 75 with acute or convalescent COVID-19.

The chain employs TRBV7-9 and TRBJ2-1; TRBD1 agrees at 8 bases. The J segment lost 7 bases and the V segment lost 5 bases, leaving 7 bases of the junction unmatched. The CDR3 length is 14 residues. Looked up from germline, CDR1 is SEHNR and CDR2 is FQNEAQ (reference sequence). CDR3 in amino acids: CASSLQGVVNEQFF. The CDR3 nucleotides read TGTGCCAGCAGCCTACAGGGGGTAGTGAATGAGCAGTTCTTC. Supplemented by reference TRBV7-9 and TRBJ2-1, the full variable domain reads DTGVSQNPRHKITKRGQNVTFRCDPISEHNRLYWYRQTLGQGPEFLTYFQNEAQLEKSRLLSDRFSAERPKGSFSTLEIQRTEQGDSAMYLCASSLQGVVNEQFFGPGTRLTVL.

The rearrangement links TRBV19 to TRBJ1-5; D call uncertain. The CDR3 is made up of 15 amino acids. Germline lookup yields CDR1 LNHDA and CDR2 SQIVND (reference sequence). V lost 3 bases, J lost 0 bases, and 9 bases lay in between. The CDR3 sequence is CASSIPGDSNQPQHF. The CDR3 DNA sequence: TGTGCCAGTAGTATTCCCGGGGATAGCAATCAGCCCCAGCATTTT.

This clone was found once. The chain has TRBV5-5 and TRBJ1-2, with 7 bases identical to TRBD1. There are 12 residues in the CDR3. CDR1 and CDR2 (germline): SGHKS, YYEKEE (reference sequence). Germline trimming cut 1 base from V and 7 bases from J; bases unmatched to any gene: 1. CDR3 amino acids: CASSLSGGGYTF. The CDR3 coding sequence is TGTGCCAGCAGCTTGTCAGGGGGTGGCTACACCTTC.

This clone was counted only a few times. J is TRBJ1-2 and V is TRBV10-1; the match to TRBD1 covers 9 bases. Looked up from germline, CDR1 is WNHNN and CDR2 is SYGVQD (reference sequence). Unmatched junction bases numbered 8, after V lost 6 bases and J lost 0 bases. The CDR3 is 16 residues long. The CDR3, as DNA: TGCGCCAGCAGGGAGGACAGGGGATCCGCTAACTATGGCTACACCTTC. Translation gives CASREDRGSANYGYTF.

The rearrangement links TRBV28 to TRBJ2-3; D is unresolved. The CDR3 covers 16 residues. Germline V CDR1 and CDR2: MDHEN, SYDVKM. V was pared by 6 bases and J by 0 bases, with 16 bases between. The CDR3: CASSTPKITSTDTQYF. CDR3 coding DNA: TGTGCCAGCAGCACCCCAAAGATAACTAGCACAGATACGCAGTATTTT.

This clone occurred a few times. The chain is built from TRBV6-2 or TRBV6-3 and TRBJ2-7, with D tentatively TRBD1 (6 bases). The germline V and J ends were trimmed by 6 bases and 3 bases, with 30 bases remaining between them. Germline V gene lookup returns CDR1 MNHEY and CDR2 SVGEGT. The CDR3 length is 19 residues. CDR3: CASSPRFMISGERFYEQYF. The DNA for the CDR3 is TGTGCCAGCAGCCCTCGCTTCATGATATCAGGGGAGAGGTTCTACGAGCAGTACTTC.

The genes are TRBV4-1 and TRBJ1-2, with D perhaps matching TRBD1 (6 bases). V was cut by 0 bases and J by 3 bases, with 11 bases left in between. The CDR3 is 15 residues long. Germline assignment: CDR1 MGHRA and CDR2 YSYEKL. The DNA for the CDR3 is TGCGCCAGCAGCCAAGAACAGGGTGAGGACTATGGCTACACCTTC. Translation: CASSQEQGEDYGYTF.

The chain links TRBV27 to TRBJ2-1; TRBD2 aligns across 7 bases. Germline V gives CDR1 MNHEY, CDR2 SMNVEV (reference sequence). The junction had 6 bases not matched to a gene; V was cut back by 4 bases and J by 0 bases. This CDR3 is built from 16 residues. CDR3 nucleotide sequence: TGTGCCAGCAGTTGGAGGACTAGGAGCTCCTACAATGAGCAGTTCTTC. Protein product: CASSWRTRSSYNEQFF.

The chain is built from TRBV19 and TRBJ2-5, with 9 bases that match TRBD1. Trimming at V came to 3 bases and at J to 2 bases, leaving 7 bases not matched to a gene. Germline lookup yields CDR1 LNHDA and CDR2 SQIVND (reference sequence). The CDR3 totals 16 residues. CDR3 in DNA: TGTGCCAGTAGTATCCCACAGGGGGCAGGACAAGAGACCCAGTACTTC. Translated, it gives CASSIPQGAGQETQYF.

The chain links TRBV9 to TRBJ2-6; unclear D gene. Looked up from germline, CDR1 is SGDLS and CDR2 is YYNGEE. The CDR3 is 16 amino acids. The V gene lost 7 bases and the J gene lost 1 base, with 15 bases spanning the gap. The CDR3 region has the DNA TGTGCCAGCTCGGATAAACAGAGTTCTGGGGCCAACGTCCTGACTTTC. This sequence encodes CASSDKQSSGANVLTF.